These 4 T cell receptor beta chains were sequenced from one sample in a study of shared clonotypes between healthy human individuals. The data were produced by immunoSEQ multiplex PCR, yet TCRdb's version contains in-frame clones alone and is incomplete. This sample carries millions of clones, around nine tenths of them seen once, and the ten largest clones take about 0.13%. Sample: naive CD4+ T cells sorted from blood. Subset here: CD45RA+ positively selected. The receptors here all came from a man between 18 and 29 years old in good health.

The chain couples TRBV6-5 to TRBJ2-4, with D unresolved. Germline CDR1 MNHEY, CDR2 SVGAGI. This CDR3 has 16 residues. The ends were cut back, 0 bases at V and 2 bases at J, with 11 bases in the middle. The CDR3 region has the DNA TGTGCCAGCAGTTACTCTACCGGGTTATCCAAAAACATTCAGTACTTC. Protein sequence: CASSYSTGLSKNIQYF.

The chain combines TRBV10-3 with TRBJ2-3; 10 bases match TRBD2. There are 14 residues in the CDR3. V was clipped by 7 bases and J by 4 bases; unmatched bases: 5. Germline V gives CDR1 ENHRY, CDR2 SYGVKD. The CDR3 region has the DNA TGTGCCATCAAGGCCGGGACTAGCGCAGATACGCAGTATTTT. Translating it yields CAIKAGTSADTQYF.

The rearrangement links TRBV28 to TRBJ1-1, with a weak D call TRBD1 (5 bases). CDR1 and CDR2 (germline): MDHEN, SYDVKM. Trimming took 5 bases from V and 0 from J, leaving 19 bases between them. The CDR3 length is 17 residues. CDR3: CASSPWVRDGVNTEAFF. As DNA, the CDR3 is TGTGCCAGCAGTCCATGGGTCAGGGACGGGGTGAACACTGAAGCTTTCTTT.

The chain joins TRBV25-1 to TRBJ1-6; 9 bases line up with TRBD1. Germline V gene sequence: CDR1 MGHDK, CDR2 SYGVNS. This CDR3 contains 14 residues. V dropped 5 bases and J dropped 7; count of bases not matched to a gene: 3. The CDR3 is CASSYGQGNSPLHF. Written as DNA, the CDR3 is TGTGCCAGCAGTTATGGACAGGGGAATTCACCCCTCCACTTT.